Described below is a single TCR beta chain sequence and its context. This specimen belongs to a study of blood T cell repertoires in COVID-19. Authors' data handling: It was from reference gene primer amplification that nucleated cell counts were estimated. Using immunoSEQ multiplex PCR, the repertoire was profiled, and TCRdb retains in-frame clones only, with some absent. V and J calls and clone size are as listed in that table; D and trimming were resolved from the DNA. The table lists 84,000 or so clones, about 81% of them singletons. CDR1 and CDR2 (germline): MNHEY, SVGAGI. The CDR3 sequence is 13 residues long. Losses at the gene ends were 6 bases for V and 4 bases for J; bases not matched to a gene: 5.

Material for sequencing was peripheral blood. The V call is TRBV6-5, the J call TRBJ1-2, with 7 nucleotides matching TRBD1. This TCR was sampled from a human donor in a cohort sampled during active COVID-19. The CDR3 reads CASSRDSAYGYTF. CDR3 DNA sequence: TGTGCCAGCAGCCGGGACAGCGCCTATGGCTACACCTTC.